These 28 T cell receptor beta chains were sequenced from one sample in a study of cytomegalovirus exposure and HLA in healthy donors. The method was immunoSEQ multiplex PCR; TCRdb's version includes in-frame clones alone and lacks a portion of them. Of roughly 250,000 clones listed, roughly 90% were seen once; the top ten hold 0.35% to 0.45%. Material for sequencing was PBMCs. These receptors were collected from a woman between 18 and 29 years old in good health and CMV-seronegative.

CDR3 sequence reads: CASSGTSGTGTQYF. For the CDR3, the DNA is TGTGCCAGCAGCGGCACTAGCGGGACGGGGACCCAGTACTTC. The V call is TRBV9, the J call TRBJ2-5, with TRBD2 identical over 10 bases. The CDR3 sequence is 14 residues long. The junction had 6 bases not matched to a gene; V was cut back by 3 bases and J by 7 bases. Per germline, CDR1 SGDLS and CDR2 YYNGEE.

The genes are TRBV7-2 and TRBJ1-4, with a tentative D call TRBD1 (5 bases). From germline, CDR1 is SGHTA and CDR2 FQGNSA. V lost 4 bases to trimming and J lost 7 bases, with 13 bases between them. The CDR3 contains 14 residues. The CDR3 protein is CASSSRDSIEKLFF. CDR3 DNA sequence: TGTGCCAGCAGCTCCCGGGACTCCATTGAAAAACTGTTTTTT.

The chain uses TRBV4-3 and TRBJ2-1; 9 bases are shared with TRBD2. Trimming at V came to 3 bases and at J to 0 bases, leaving 9 bases not matched to a gene. Germline V lookup: CDR1 LGHNA, CDR2 YSLEER. This CDR3 contains 18 residues. The DNA of the CDR3 is TGCGCCAGCAGCCAGAGAGGAAATAGCGGGAGCTCCTACAATGAGCAGTTCTTC. Its protein product is CASSQRGNSGSSYNEQFF.

The chain is built from TRBV5-6 and TRBJ2-7; tentatively, D is TRBD1 (6 bases). The CDR3 runs 14 residues. CDR1 and CDR2 from the germline V gene are SGHDT and YYEEEE. V dropped 4 bases and J dropped 1 base, with 12 bases sitting between them. This CDR3 is CASSVPGESYEQYV. The CDR3 bases are TGTGCCAGCAGCGTCCCAGGGGAGTCCTACGAGCAGTACGTC.

The genes are TRBV7-9 and TRBJ1-2; D ambiguous. Germline V gene sequence: CDR1 SEHNR, CDR2 FQNEAQ (reference sequence). Trimming shortened V by 5 bases and J by 3 bases, and 13 bases separated the two germline ends. The CDR3 totals 14 residues. CDR3 sequence (DNA): TGTGCCAGCAGCCCAGACACGACCTACTATGGCTACACCTTC. This encodes CASSPDTTYYGYTF.

The chain joins TRBV7-9 to TRBJ1-3, with 7 bases that match TRBD1. V dropped 4 bases and J dropped 0; count of bases not matched to a gene: 6. Germline lookup yields CDR1 SEHNR and CDR2 FQNEAQ (reference sequence). The CDR3 is made up of 16 amino acids. CDR3 sequence: CASSSEGQSSGNTIYF. Written as DNA, the CDR3 is TGTGCCAGCAGCTCAGAGGGACAGAGCTCTGGAAACACCATATATTTT.

V usage is TRBV6-6 and J usage is TRBJ1-5; the D gene is possibly TRBD1 (6 bases). The V end lost 7 bases, the J end lost 0 bases, and 13 bases lay between the germline ends. The CDR3 loop spans 15 amino acids. Germline values: CDR1 MNHNY, CDR2 SVGAGI (reference sequence). The CDR3 sequence: CASMGGPYSNQPQHF. CDR3 bases: TGTGCCAGCATGGGGGGGCCGTATAGCAATCAGCCCCAGCATTTT.

The chain combines TRBV2 with TRBJ2-2; D gene uncertain. Trimming cost V 6 bases and J 5 bases, with 7 bases left between them. This CDR3 has 12 amino acids. Germline-derived CDR1 and CDR2 are SNHLY and FYNNEI. DNA of the CDR3: TGTGCCAGCAGGGAGAAGACCGGGGAGCTGTTTTTT. Amino acid sequence: CASREKTGELFF.

In its sample, this clone was seen once. This chain uses TRBV27 with TRBJ1-5, with D maybe TRBD1 (5 bases). The CDR3 totals 14 residues. From germline, CDR1 is MNHEY and CDR2 SMNVEV (reference sequence). Trimming left V 1 base short and J 6 bases short, with 10 bases between. This CDR3 is CASSLFREGQPQHF. The CDR3, as DNA: TGTGCCAGCAGTTTATTCAGGGAAGGTCAGCCCCAGCATTTT.

The rearrangement uses TRBV6-7 and TRBJ2-6; 7 bases align to TRBD1. TRBV6-7 is an ORF, and what it does is uncertain. J was trimmed by 0 bases and V by 2 bases; bases with no gene match: 7. CDR3 length equals 18 residues. The CDR3 bases are TGTGCCAGCAGTTACGCGACAGGGCGTCCCTCTGGGGCCAACGTCCTGACTTTC. This codes for CASSYATGRPSGANVLTF.

The gene calls are TRBV7-9 and TRBJ2-1; 9 bases align to TRBD1. CDR1 is SEHNR, CDR2 FQNEAQ, per germline (reference sequence). The CDR3 has 14 residues. V lost 5 bases and J lost 8; bases outside the gene matches: 7. CDR3 bases: TGTGCCAGCAGCAAGGGGGACAGGGCACATGAGCAGTTCTTC. Translating it yields CASSKGDRAHEQFF.

As regards this clone: The junction and the germline gene differ at one end; a read error may be behind it. The genes are TRBV7-7 and TRBJ2-3; D possibly corresponds to TRBD1 (5 bases). The CDR3 has 14 amino acids. From germline, CDR1 is SSHAT and CDR2 FNYEAQ (reference sequence). The CDR3 bases are TGTGCTAGCAGCTTGGGCAGGGATGCAGATACGCAGTATTTT. It is translated as CASSLGRDADTQYF.

The chain recombines TRBV4-1 with TRBJ2-7; 7 bases line up with TRBD1. The CDR3 has 15 amino acids. Germline values: CDR1 MGHRA, CDR2 YSYEKL. Trimming took 4 bases from V and 2 from J; bases not matched to a gene: 8. The CDR3: CASSLILGQAYEQYF. The CDR3 DNA sequence: TGCGCCAGCAGCCTAATACTCGGACAGGCCTACGAGCAGTACTTC.

The genes are TRBV28 and TRBJ2-7, with D perhaps matching TRBD1 (6 bases). Germline V CDR1 and CDR2: MDHEN, SYDVKM. The CDR3 sequence is 14 residues long. V lost 3 bases and J 3 bases, leaving 12 bases between the germline ends. This chain's CDR3 is CASSLGAGLYEQYF. As DNA, the CDR3 is TGTGCCAGCAGTTTGGGGGCAGGCCTCTACGAGCAGTACTTC.

This rearrangement joins TRBV11-1 to TRBJ2-7; 10 bases fit TRBD1. The trim removed 1 base at V and 2 bases at J, leaving 5 bases unmatched. Looked up from germline, CDR1 is SGHAT and CDR2 is FQDESV (reference sequence). This CDR3 spans 16 amino acids. CDR3 protein: CASSLGGQGIPYEQYF. CDR3 nucleotides: TGTGCCAGCAGCTTAGGGGGACAGGGGATCCCCTACGAGCAGTACTTC.

The chain recombines TRBV4-1 with TRBJ2-1; 10 positions match TRBD1. The ends lost 0 bases at V and 6 bases at J; junction bases unmatched: 5. The germline V gene has CDR1 MGHRA and CDR2 YSYEKL. The CDR3 contains 16 residues. In DNA form, the CDR3 reads TGCGCCAGCAGCCAAGACGGGACAGGGGTTAGCAATGAGCAGTTCTTC. This sequence encodes CASSQDGTGVSNEQFF.

This rearrangement joins TRBV12-5 to TRBJ2-1, with 14 nucleotides matching TRBD2. Trimming cost V 4 bases and J 16 bases; bases outside gene matches: 12. This CDR3 is built from 15 residues. CDR1 and CDR2 (germline): LGHNT, FRNRAP. For the CDR3, the DNA is TGTGCTAGTGGTTCCGGGACTAGCGGGGGAGCAGTACGATTCTTC. Amino acids: CASGSGTSGGAVRFF.

The chain carries TRBV15 and TRBJ1-2, with D possibly matching TRBD1 (6 bases). The germline gives CDR1 LNHNV, CDR2 YYDKDF (reference sequence). The CDR3 length is 14 residues. Deletions cut 5 bases from V and 6 bases from J, with 16 bases between. The CDR3 protein is CATSPDRGANGYTF. The DNA of the CDR3 is TGTGCCACCAGCCCCGACCGGGGGGCGAATGGCTACACCTTC.

This clone was seen only once. The chain combines TRBV27 with TRBJ2-1; D uncertain. The CDR3 covers 13 residues. Trimming removed 5 bases from V and 4 bases from J, with 9 bases in between. Germline CDR1 and CDR2: MNHEY and SMNVEV (reference sequence). This CDR3 reads CASSDQVYNEQFF. CDR3 nucleotide sequence: TGTGCCAGCAGTGATCAGGTATACAATGAGCAGTTCTTC.

The chain carries TRBV5-5 and TRBJ2-7; 9 bases agree with TRBD1. The germline gives CDR1 SGHKS, CDR2 YYEKEE (reference sequence). V shed 2 bases and J 4 bases; nucleotides not matched to a gene: 4. The CDR3 extends over 14 amino acids. CDR3 bases: TGTGCCAGCAGCTTCACAGGGGGCACGTACGAGCAGTACTTC. Its translation: CASSFTGGTYEQYF.

V gene TRBV19 combines with J gene TRBJ1-1; D is undetermined. The CDR3 extends over 14 amino acids. V gave up 4 bases and J gave up 1 base, with 10 bases separating them. The germline V gene has CDR1 LNHDA and CDR2 SQIVND (reference sequence). The CDR3 here is CASSTLVRNTEAFF. CDR3 in DNA: TGTGCCAGTAGTACCCTAGTACGGAACACTGAAGCTTTCTTT.

The gene calls are TRBV6-4 and TRBJ2-3; 10 bases are a match to TRBD2. Germline CDR1 MRHNA, CDR2 SNTAGT. V lost 0 bases to trimming and J lost 5 bases; unmatched junction nucleotides: 5. The CDR3 extends over 16 amino acids. The CDR3 reads CASSDSASGGRDTQYF. CDR3 DNA: TGTGCCAGCAGTGACTCCGCTAGCGGGGGCAGAGATACGCAGTATTTT.

The rearrangement joins TRBV11-2 to TRBJ2-7; 8 bases agree with TRBD1. The CDR3 sequence is 13 residues long. Germline V gene sequence: CDR1 SGHAT, CDR2 FQNNGV. The J segment lost 3 bases and the V segment lost 5 bases, leaving 3 bases of the junction unmatched. CDR3 region: CASSPGQVYEQYF. CDR3 nucleotides: TGTGCCAGCAGCCCGGGACAGGTCTACGAGCAGTACTTC. The full variable domain, rest sourced from reference TRBV11-2 and TRBJ2-7, is EAGVAQSPRYKIIEKRQSVAFWCNPISGHATLYWYQQILGQGPKLLIQFQNNGVVDDSQLPKDRFSAERLKGVDSTLKIQPAKLEDSAVYLCASSPGQVYEQYFGPGTRLTVT.

The CDR3: CASSLTGGLSSYEQYF. CDR3 in DNA: TGCGCCAGCAGCTTAACGGGGGGGTTAAGCTCCTACGAGCAGTACTTC. This chain connects TRBV5-1 to TRBJ2-7, with 8 bases fitting TRBD2. CDR1 is SGHRS, CDR2 YFSETQ, per germline. The junction had 7 bases not matched to a gene; V was cut back by 2 bases and J by 0 bases. The CDR3 consists of 16 residues.

The gene calls are TRBV5-8 and TRBJ2-7, with 9 bases fitting TRBD1. In germline, CDR1 is SGHTS, CDR2 YDEGEE. V lost 0 bases and J lost 6; bases outside the gene matches: 10. This CDR3 is built from 16 residues. CDR3 sequence: CASSLATTGGRSEQYV. In DNA form, the CDR3 reads TGTGCCAGCAGCTTGGCCACGACAGGGGGTCGCTCCGAGCAGTACGTC.

The rearrangement links TRBV13 to TRBJ2-3, with TRBD2 matching over 13 bases. Germline loops: CDR1 PRHDT, CDR2 FYEKMQ (reference sequence). This CDR3 spans 17 amino acids. The V and J ends lost 2 bases and 6 bases, in that order; junction bases with no gene match: 8. The CDR3: CASSLRKLAGGRDTQYF. The DNA for the CDR3 is TGTGCCAGCAGCTTAAGAAAACTAGCGGGGGGGCGGGATACGCAGTATTTT.

Regarding this clone: Other DNA sequences in the same sample also yield this CDR3. The genes are TRBV5-1 and TRBJ1-4; weak D call: TRBD1 (5 bases). Per the germline V gene, CDR1 is SGHRS and CDR2 is YFSETQ. This CDR3 is 13 amino acids long. V gave up 2 bases and J gave up 8 bases, with 10 bases separating them. The DNA for the CDR3 is TGCGCCAGCAGCTTAGGGGCGGGGGAAAAACTGTTTTTT. It specifies CASSLGAGEKLFF.

The chain recombines TRBV30 with TRBJ1-6; D may be TRBD1 (5 bases). Trimming removed 4 bases at V and 8 bases at J, with 18 bases between. Germline V lookup: CDR1 GTSNPN, CDR2 SVGIG (reference sequence). The length of the CDR3 is 15 residues. CDR3 nucleotide sequence: TGTGCCTGGACAAGGGGCTCGAAGGTTGATTCACCCCTCCACTTT. Residues: CAWTRGSKVDSPLHF. The whole variable domain, filled in from reference TRBV30 and TRBJ1-6, reads SQTIHQWPATLVQPVGSPLSLECTVEGTSNPNLYWYRQAAGRGLQLLFYSVGIGQISSEVPQNLSASRPQDRQFILSSKKLLLSDSGFYLCAWTRGSKVDSPLHFGNGTRLTVT.